Described below is a single T cell receptor beta chain sequence and its context. Repertoires were generated with immunoSEQ multiplex PCR, while TCRdb's copy carries only in-frame clones and drops some. The top ten hold 1.5% to 2% of the sample, which has about 180,000 clones, around 93% seen once. With V trimmed by 5 bases and J by 3 bases, 6 bases remained unmatched. CDR1 and CDR2 from the germline V gene are MNHEY and SVGAGI. This CDR3 contains 14 residues. The data were taken from a study of T cell responses to AZD1222 COVID-19 vaccine. The receptor's source is an adult in good health. This sample comprised peripheral blood, obtained on day 0 of AZD1222 vaccination. V and J are TRBV6-5 and TRBJ2-7; 8 bases match TRBD1. As DNA, the CDR3 is TGTGCCAGCAGTCCCGGACAGGGACTCTACGAGCAGTACTTC. It translates to CASSPGQGLYEQYF.